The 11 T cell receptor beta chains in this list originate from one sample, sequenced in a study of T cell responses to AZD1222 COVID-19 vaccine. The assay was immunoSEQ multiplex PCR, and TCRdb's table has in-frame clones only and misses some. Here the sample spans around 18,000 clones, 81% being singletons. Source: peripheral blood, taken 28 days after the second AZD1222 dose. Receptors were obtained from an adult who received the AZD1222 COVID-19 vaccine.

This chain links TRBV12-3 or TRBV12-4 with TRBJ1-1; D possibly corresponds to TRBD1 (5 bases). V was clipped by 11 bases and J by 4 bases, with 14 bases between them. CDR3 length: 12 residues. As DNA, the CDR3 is TGTGCCTCTCATTGGGGGACCACTGAAGCTTTCTTT. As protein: CASHWGTTEAFF.

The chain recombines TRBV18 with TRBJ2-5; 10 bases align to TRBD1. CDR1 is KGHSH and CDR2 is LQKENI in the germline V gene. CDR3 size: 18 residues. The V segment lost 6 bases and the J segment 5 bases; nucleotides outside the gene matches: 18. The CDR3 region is CASSHSRSGTGEWETQYF. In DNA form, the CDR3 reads TGTGCCAGCTCCCACAGCCGTTCCGGGACAGGGGAATGGGAGACCCAGTACTTC.

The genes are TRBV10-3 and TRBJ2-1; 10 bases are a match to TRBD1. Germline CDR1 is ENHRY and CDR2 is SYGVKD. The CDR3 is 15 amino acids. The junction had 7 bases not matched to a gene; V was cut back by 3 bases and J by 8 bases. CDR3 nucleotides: TGTGCCATCAGTGATCCGGGACAGGGGATATATGAGCAGTTCTTC. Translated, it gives CAISDPGQGIYEQFF.

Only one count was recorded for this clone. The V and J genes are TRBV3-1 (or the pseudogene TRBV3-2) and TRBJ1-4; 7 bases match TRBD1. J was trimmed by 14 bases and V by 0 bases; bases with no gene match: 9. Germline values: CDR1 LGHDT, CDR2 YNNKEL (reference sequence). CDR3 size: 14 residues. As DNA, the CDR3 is TGTGCCAGCAGCCAAGACGTGTCGGACAGGCCCCTGTTTTTT. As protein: CASSQDVSDRPLFF.

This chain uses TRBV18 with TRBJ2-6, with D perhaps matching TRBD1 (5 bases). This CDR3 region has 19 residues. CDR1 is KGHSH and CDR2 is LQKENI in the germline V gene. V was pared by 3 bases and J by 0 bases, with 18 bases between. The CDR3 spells CASSPYLGQGLSGANVLTF. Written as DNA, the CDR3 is TGTGCCAGCTCACCTTACCTCGGTCAGGGCCTCTCTGGGGCCAACGTCCTGACTTTC.

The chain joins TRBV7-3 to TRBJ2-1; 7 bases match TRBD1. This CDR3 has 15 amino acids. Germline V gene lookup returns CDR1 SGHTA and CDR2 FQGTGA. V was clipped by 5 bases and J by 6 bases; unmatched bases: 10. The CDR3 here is CASSLKPGQSNEQFF. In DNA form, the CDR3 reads TGTGCCAGCAGCCTGAAACCGGGACAGAGCAATGAGCAGTTCTTC.

The CDR3 is CASSEQGAVRNTEAFF. The CDR3 bases are TGTGCCAGCAGTGAACAGGGGGCAGTGAGGAACACTGAAGCTTTCTTT. This rearrangement joins TRBV2 to TRBJ1-1, with 8 positions matching TRBD1. Per the germline V gene, CDR1 is SNHLY and CDR2 is FYNNEI. V shed 2 bases and J 1 base; nucleotides not matched to a gene: 6. The CDR3 is made up of 16 amino acids. Based on the CDR3 plus reference TRBV2 and TRBJ1-1, the full variable domain is EPEVTQTPSHQVTQMGQEVILRCVPISNHLYFYWYRQILGQKVEFLVSFYNNEISEKSEIFDDQFSVERPDGSNFTLKIRSTKLEDSAMYFCASSEQGAVRNTEAFFGQGTRLTVV.

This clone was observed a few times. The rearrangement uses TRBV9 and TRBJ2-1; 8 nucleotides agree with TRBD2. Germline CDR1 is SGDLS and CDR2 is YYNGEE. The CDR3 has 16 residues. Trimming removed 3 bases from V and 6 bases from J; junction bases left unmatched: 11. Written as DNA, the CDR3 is TGTGCCAGCAGCGAGGGGTCAGCGGGAGAATCCAATGAGCAGTTCTTC. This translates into CASSEGSAGESNEQFF.

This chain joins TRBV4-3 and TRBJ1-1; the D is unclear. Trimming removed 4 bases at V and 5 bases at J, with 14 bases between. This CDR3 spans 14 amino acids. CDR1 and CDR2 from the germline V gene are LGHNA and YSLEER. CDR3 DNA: TGCGCCAGCAGCCCCCGGCCCAAGGTTACTGAAGCTTTCTTT. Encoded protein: CASSPRPKVTEAFF.

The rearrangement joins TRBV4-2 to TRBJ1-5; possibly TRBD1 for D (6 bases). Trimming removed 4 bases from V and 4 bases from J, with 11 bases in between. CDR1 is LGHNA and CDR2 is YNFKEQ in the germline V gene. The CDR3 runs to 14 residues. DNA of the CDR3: TGTGCCAGCAGCCTAGGGGGGGGAAATCAGCCCCAGCATTTT. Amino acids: CASSLGGGNQPQHF.

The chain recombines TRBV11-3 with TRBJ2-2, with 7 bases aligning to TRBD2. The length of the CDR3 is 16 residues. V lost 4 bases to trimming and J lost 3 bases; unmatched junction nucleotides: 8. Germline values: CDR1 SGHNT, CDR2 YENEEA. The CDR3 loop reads CASSSASGADTGELFF. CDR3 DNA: TGTGCCAGCAGCTCCGCTAGCGGTGCCGACACCGGGGAGCTGTTTTTT. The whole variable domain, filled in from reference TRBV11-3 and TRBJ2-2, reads EAGVVQSPRYKIIEKKQPVAFWCNPISGHNTLYWYLQNLGQGPELLIRYENEEAVDDSQLPKDRFSAERLKGVDSTLKIQPAELGDSAVYLCASSSASGADTGELFFGEGSRLTVL.